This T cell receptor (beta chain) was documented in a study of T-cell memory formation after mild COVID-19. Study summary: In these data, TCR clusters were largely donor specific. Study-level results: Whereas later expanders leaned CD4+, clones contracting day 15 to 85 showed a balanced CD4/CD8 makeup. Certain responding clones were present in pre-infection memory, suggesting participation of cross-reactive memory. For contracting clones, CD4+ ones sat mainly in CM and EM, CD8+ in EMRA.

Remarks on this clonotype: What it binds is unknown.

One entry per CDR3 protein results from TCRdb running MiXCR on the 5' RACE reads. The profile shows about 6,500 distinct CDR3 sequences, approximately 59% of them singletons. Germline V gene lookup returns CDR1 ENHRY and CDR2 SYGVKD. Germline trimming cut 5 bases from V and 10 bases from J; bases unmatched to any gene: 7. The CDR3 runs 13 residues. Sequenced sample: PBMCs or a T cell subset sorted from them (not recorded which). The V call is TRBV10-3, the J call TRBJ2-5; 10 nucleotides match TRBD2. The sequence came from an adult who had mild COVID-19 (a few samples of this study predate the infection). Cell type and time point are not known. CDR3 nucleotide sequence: TGTGCCATCAGTACTAGCGGGGACGTGGACCAGTACTTC. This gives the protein CAISTSGDVDQYF.